This T cell receptor beta chain is drawn from a study of blood T cell repertoires in COVID-19. Study-level information: COVID-19 samples collected from the United States, Italy and Spain covered acute and convalescent phases. Nucleic acid was either cDNA or gDNA, and it came from T cells, B-cell-depleted T cells, or PBMCs.

Per the original data handling: Scientists estimated how many nucleated cells there were by amplifying reference gene primers. Sequencing used immunoSEQ multiplex PCR; TCRdb keeps in-frame clones, though not all of them. V, J and clone size derive from that table, while D and trimming were established from the DNA sequence. Of 200,000 to 300,000 clones in the sample, roughly 82% were seen once. The germline V gene encodes CDR1 SEHNR and CDR2 FQNEAQ (reference sequence). Trimming removed 6 bases from V and 3 bases from J, with 18 bases in between. The CDR3 is 15 amino acids. Sequenced sample: peripheral blood. The source is a woman in her 70s with acute or convalescent COVID-19. V gene TRBV7-9 combines with J gene TRBJ2-7; D may be TRBD1 (5 bases). The CDR3 sequence is CASSVGAVSLYEQYF. In DNA, the CDR3 is TGTGCCAGCAGTGTTGGGGCGGTTTCCCTCTACGAGCAGTACTTC. The entire variable domain, with the rest obtained from reference TRBV7-9 and TRBJ2-7, is as follows: DTGVSQNPRHKITKRGQNVTFRCDPISEHNRLYWYRQTLGQGPEFLTYFQNEAQLEKSRLLSDRFSAERPKGSFSTLEIQRTEQGDSAMYLCASSVGAVSLYEQYFGPGTRLTVT.